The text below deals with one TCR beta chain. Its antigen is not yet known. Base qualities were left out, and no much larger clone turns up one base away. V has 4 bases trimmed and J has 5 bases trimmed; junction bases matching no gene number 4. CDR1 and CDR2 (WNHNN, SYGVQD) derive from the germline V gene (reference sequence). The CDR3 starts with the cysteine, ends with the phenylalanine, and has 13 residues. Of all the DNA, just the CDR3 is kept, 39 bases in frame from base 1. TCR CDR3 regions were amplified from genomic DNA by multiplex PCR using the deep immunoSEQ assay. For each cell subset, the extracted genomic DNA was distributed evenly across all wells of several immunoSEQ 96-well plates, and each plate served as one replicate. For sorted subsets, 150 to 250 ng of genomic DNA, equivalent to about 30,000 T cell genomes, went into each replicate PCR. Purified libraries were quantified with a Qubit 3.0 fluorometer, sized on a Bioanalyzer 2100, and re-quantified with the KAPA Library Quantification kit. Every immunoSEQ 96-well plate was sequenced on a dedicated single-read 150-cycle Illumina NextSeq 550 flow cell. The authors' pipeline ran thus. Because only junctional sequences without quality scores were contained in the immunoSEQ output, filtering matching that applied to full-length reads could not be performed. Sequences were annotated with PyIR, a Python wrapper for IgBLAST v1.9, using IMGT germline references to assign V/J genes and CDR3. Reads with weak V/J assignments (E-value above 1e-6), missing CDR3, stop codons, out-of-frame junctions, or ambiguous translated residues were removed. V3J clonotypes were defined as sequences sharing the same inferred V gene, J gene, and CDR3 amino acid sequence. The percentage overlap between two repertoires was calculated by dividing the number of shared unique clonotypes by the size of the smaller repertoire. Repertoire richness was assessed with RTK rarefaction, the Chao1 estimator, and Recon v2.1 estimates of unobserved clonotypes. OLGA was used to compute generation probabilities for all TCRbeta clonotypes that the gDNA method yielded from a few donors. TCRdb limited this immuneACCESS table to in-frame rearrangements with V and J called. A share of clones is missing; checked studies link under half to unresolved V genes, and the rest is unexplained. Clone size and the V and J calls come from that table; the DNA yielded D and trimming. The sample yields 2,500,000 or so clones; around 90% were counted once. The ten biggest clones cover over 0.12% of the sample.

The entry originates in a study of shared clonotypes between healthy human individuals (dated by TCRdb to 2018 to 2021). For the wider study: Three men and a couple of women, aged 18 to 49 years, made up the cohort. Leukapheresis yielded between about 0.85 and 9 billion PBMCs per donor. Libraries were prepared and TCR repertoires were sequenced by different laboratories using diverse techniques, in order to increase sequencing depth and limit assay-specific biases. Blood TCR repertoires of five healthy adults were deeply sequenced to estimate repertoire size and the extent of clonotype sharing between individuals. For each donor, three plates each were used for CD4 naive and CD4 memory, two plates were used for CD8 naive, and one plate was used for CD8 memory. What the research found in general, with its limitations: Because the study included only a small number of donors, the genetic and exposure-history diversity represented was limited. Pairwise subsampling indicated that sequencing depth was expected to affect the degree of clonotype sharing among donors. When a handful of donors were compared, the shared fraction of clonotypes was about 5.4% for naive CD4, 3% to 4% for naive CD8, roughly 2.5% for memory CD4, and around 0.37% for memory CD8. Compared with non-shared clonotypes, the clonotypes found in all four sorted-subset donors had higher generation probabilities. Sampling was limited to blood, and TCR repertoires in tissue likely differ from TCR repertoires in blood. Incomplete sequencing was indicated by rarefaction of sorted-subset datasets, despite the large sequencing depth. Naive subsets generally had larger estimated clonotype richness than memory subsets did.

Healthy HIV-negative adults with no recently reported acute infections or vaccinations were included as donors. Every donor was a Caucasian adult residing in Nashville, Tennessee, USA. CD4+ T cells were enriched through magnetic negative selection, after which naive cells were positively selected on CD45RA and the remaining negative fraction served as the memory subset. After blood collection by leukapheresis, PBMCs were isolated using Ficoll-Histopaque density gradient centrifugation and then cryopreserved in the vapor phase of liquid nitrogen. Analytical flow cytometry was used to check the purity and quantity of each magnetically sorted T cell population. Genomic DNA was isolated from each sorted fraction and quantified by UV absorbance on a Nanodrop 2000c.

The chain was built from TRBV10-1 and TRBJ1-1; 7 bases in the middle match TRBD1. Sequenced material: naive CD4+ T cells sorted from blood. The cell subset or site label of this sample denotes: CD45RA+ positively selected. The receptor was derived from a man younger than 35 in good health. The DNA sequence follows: TGCGCCAGCAGTGGACAGGGAAGGACTGAAGCTTTCTTT. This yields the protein CASSGQGRTEAFF.